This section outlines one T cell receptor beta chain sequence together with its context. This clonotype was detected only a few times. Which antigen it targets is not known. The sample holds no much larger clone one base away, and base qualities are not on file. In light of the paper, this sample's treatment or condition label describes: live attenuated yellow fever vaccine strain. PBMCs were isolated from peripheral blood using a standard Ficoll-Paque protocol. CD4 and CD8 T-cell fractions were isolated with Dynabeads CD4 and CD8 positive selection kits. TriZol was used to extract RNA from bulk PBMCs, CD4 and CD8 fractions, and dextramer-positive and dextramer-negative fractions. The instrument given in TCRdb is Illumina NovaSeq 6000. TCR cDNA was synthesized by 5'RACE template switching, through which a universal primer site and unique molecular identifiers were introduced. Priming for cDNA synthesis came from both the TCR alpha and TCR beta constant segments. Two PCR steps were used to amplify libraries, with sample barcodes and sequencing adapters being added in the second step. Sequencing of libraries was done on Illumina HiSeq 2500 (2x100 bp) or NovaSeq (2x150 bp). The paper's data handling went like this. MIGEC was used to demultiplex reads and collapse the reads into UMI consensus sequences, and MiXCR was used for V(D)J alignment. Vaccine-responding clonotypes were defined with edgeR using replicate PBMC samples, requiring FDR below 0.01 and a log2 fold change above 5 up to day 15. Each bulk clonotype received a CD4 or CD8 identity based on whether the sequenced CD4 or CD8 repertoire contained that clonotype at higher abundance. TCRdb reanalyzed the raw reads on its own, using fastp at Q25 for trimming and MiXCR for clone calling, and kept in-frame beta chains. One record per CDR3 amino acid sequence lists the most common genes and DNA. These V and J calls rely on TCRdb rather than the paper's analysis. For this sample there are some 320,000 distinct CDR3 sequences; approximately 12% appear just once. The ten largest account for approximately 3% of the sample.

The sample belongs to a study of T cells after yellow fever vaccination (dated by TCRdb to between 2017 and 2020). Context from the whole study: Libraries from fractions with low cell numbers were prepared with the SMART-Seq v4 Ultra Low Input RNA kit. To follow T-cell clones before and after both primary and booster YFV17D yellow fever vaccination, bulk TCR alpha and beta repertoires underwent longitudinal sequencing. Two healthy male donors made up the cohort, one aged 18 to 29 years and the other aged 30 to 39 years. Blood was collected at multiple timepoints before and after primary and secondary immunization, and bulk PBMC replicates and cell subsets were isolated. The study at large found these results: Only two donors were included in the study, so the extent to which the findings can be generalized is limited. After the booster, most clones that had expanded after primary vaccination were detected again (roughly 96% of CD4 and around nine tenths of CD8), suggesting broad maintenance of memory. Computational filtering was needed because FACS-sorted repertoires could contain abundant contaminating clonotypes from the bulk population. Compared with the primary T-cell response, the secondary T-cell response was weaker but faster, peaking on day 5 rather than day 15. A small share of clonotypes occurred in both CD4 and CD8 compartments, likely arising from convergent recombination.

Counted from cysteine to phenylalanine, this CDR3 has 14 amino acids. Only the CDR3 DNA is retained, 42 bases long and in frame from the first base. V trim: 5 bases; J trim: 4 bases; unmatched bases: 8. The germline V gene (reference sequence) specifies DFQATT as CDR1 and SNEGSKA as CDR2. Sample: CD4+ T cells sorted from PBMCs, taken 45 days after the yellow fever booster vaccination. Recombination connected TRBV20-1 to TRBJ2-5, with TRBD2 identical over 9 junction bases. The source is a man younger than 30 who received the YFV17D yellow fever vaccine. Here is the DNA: TGCAGTGCTCGGCGGGGGGGGCCGGGAGAGACCCAGTACTTC. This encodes CSARRGGPGETQYF.